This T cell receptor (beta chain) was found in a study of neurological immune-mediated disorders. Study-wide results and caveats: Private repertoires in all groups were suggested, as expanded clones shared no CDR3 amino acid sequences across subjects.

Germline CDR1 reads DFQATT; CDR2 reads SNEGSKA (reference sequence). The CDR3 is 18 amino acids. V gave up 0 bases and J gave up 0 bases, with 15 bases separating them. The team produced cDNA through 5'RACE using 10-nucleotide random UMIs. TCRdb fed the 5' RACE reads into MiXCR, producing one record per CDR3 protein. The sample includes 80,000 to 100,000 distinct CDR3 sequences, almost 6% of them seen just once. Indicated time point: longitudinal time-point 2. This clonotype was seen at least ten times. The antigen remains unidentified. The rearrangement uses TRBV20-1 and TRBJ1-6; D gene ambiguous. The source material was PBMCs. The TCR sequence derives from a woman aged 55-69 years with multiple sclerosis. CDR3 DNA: TGCAGTGCTAGAGATTTAGGCGAGTCGAGCTCCTATAATTCACCCCTCCACTTT. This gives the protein CSARDLGESSSYNSPLHF.